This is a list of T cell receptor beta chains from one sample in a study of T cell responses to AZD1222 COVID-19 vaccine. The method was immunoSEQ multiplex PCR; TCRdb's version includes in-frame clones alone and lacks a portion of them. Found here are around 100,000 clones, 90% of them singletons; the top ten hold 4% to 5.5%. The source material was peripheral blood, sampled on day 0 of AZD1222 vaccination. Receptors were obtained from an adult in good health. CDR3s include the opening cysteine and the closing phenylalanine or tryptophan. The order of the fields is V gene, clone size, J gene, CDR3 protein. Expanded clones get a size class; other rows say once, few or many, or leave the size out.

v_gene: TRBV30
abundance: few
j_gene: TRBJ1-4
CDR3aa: CAWSGLGASNEKLFF

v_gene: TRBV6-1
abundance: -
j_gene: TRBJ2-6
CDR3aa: CASSGDRSSGANVLTF

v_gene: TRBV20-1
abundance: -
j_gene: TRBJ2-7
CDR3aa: CSASPAIVSYEQYF

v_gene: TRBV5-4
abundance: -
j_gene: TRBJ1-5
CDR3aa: CASSSTWDSNQPQHF

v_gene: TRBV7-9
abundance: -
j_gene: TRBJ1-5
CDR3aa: CASSLEGDSNQPQHF

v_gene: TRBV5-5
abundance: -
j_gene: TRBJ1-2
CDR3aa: CASSLTRKDGYTF

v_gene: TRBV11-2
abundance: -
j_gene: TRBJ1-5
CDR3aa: CASSSASGKGNQPQHF

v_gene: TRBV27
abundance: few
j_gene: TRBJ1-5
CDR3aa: CASSLSGGNQPQHF

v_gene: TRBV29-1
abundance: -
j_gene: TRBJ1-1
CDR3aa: CSVVMRTEAFF

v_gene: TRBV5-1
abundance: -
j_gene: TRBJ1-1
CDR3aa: CASSSGGRDSRGTTEAFF

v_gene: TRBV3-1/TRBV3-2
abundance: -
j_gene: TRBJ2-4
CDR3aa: CASSIRSGGIQYF

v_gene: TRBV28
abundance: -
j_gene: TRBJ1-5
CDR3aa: CASIPGTGGQPQHF

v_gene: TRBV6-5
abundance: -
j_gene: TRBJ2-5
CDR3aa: CASSYSEGTGQETQYF

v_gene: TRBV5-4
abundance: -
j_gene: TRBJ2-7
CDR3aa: CASSLAGRSGNYEQYF

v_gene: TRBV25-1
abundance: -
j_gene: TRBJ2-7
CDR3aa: CASSNYEQYF

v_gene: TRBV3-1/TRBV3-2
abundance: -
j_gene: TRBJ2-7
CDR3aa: CASSATVGTGSYEQYF

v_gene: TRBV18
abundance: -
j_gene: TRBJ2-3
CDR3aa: CASSQTAGLAGRADTQYF

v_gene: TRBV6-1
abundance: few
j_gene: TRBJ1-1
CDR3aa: CASSDQPNTEAFF

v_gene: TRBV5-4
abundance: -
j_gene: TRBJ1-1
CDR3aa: CASSRGGAGTEAFF

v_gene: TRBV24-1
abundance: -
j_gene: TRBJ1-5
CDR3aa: CATSVQPQHF

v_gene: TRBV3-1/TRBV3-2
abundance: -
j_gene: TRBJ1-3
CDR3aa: CASSQGEWNTIYF

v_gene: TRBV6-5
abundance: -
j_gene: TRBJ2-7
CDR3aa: CASSYPGPPYEQYF

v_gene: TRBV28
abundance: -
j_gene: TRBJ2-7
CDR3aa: CASSLGTSYEQYF

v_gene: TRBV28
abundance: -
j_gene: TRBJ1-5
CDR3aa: CASSRTGQGQPQHF

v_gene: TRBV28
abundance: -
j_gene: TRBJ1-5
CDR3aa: CASSRMGVGNQPQHF

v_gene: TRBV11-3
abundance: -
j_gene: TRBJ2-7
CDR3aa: CASSLTSGGNYEQYF

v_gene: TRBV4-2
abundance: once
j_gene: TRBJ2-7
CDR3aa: CASSQEQAGAQDEQYF

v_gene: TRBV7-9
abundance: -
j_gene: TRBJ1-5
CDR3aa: CASSLAHQPQHF

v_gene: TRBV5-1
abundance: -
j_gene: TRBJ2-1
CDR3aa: CASSLVPGHNEQFF

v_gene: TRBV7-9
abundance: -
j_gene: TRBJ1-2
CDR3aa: CASTTFKQVGYTF